These 5 T cell receptor beta chains were all obtained from the same sample, sequenced in a study of blood T cells in healthy people across ages. The second PCR ran about 6 to 12 cycles with a sample-barcoded 5' primer and J-beta primers. TCRdb fed the 5' RACE reads into MiXCR, producing one record per CDR3 protein. The data hold some 550,000 distinct CDR3 sequences, with roughly 48% observed a single time. Sample: blood. The origin of the receptors is a man aged 80 or over in good health.

This clonotype was detected only a few times. This chain joins TRBV3-1 and TRBJ2-1, with D unresolved. V was trimmed by 0 bases and J by 0 bases, leaving 9 bases between them. Per germline, CDR1 LGHDT and CDR2 YNNKEL (reference sequence). The CDR3 spans 16 residues. The CDR3 nucleotides are TGTGCCAGCAGCCAAGAAGAGGCTAGCTCCTACAATGAGCAGTTCTTC. Its protein product is CASSQEEASSYNEQFF.

The rearrangement uses TRBV29-1 and TRBJ1-1; 10 positions match TRBD1. Germline trimming cut 7 bases from V and 5 bases from J; bases unmatched to any gene: 4. Germline-derived CDR1 and CDR2 are SQVTM and ANQGSEA. This CDR3 is built from 12 residues. Here the CDR3 DNA reads TGCAGCGGGGGACAGGGGCGGACTGAAGCTTTCTTT. This gives the protein CSGGQGRTEAFF.

This chain links TRBV29-1 with TRBJ2-7; D might be TRBD1 (6 bases). Germline CDR1 reads SQVTM; CDR2 reads ANQGSEA. Trimming left V 1 base short and J 3 bases short, with 10 bases between. The length of the CDR3 is 13 residues. The DNA for the CDR3 is TGCAGCGTTGAAGGGATAGGGGGCTACGAGCAGTACTTC. As protein: CSVEGIGGYEQYF.

This clonotype was detected ten times or more. The rearrangement links TRBV6-6 to TRBJ1-5; 9 bases are shared with TRBD1. CDR1 MNHNY and CDR2 SVGAGI come from the germline V gene (reference sequence). The CDR3 totals 15 residues. The V gene end was trimmed by 2 bases and the J gene end by 4 bases; junction bases not matched to a gene: 3. CDR3 amino acids: CASSYPGTGNQPQHF. The CDR3 DNA reads TGTGCCAGCAGTTACCCCGGGACAGGGAATCAGCCCCAGCATTTT.

V usage is TRBV7-2 and J usage is TRBJ2-6; D is undetermined. From germline, CDR1 is SGHTA and CDR2 FQGNSA. The length of the CDR3 is 14 residues. With 5 bases removed from V and 4 bases from J, the gap between germline ends came to 9 bases. The CDR3 nucleotides are TGTGCCAGCAGCCTTATATTGGGGGCCAACGTCCTGACTTTC. It is translated as CASSLILGANVLTF.